The T cell receptor beta chain described here comes from a study of T-cell reconstitution after alpha-beta-depleted transplantation in children. The library targeted TCRbeta and was prepared with unique molecular identifiers. From the PCR reads, TCRdb called clonotypes with MiXCR, one entry per CDR3 protein. The sample includes hundreds of thousands of distinct CDR3 sequences, 15% to 20% of them seen just once. This clonotype was observed at least ten times. This CDR3 spans 12 amino acids. V dropped 3 bases and J dropped 4 bases, with 6 bases sitting between them. This TCR was recovered from a human donor who donated a stem cell graft to a child with acute myeloid leukemia. This specimen consisted of PBMCs from the stem cell graft donor, obtained from the stem cell graft. This sequence joins TRBV12-3 or TRBV12-4 and TRBJ2-5; unclear D gene. The CDR3 region has the DNA TGTGCCAGCAGTTTCAGTGGAGAGACCCAGTACTTC. It yields the protein CASSFSGETQYF.